The rows below give T cell receptor beta chains drawn from one sample of a study of blood T cell repertoires in COVID-19. Sequencing was performed with immunoSEQ multiplex PCR; in TCRdb, only in-frame clones are kept and a portion is missing. The sample includes fewer than 250,000 clones, under 90% of them seen just once. Sample: peripheral blood. Every receptor here comes from a man aged 25 to 45 with active or convalescent COVID-19. Each CDR3 is given with its conserved first and last residue.

V	J	CDR3
TRBV2	TRBJ1-1	CASSIRVPGAFF
TRBV10-2	TRBJ1-6	CASSSTGNSPLHF
TRBV28	TRBJ1-1	CASRPQGMEAFF
TRBV11-2	TRBJ1-6	CASSLTGSSYNSPLHF
TRBV6-5	TRBJ2-7	CASSYAGLAGGYEQYF
TRBV10-2	TRBJ1-4	CASTPGEGLKLFF
TRBV6-2/TRBV6-3	TRBJ2-1	CASSPRLAGNYYNEQFF
TRBV5-1	TRBJ1-5	CASTFSPHRGRGGNQPQHF
TRBV5-1	TRBJ1-1	CASSLSDRVDTEAFF
TRBV7-2	TRBJ2-2	CASSLVFGGELFF
TRBV6-4	TRBJ1-5	CASSPEEGQPQHF
TRBV2	TRBJ2-7	CASSPSGPYEQYF
TRBV27	TRBJ2-1	CASSFTELPNEQFF
TRBV4-3	TRBJ2-1	CASSQDGTGGNEQFF
TRBV15	TRBJ2-7	CATSRGSWGDSYEQYF
TRBV19	TRBJ2-7	CASSMGDGSRYEQYF
TRBV3-1/TRBV3-2	TRBJ2-1	CASSQNRDYYNEQFF
TRBV27	TRBJ2-1	CASRVLGVQDNEQFF
TRBV28	TRBJ1-5	CATSGGNQPQHF
TRBV5-4	TRBJ2-5	CASTRGSGPQETQYF
TRBV30	TRBJ1-2	CAWSKQGAPGYTF
TRBV24-1	TRBJ2-7	CATSDRTSTYEQYF
TRBV7-2	TRBJ1-6	CASSFSGQRDSPLHF
TRBV7-2	TRBJ1-1	CASSLSAAANTEAFF
TRBV5-6	TRBJ1-5	CASSSWGVIEQPQHF
TRBV4-1	TRBJ2-7	CASSQGSGQFYEQYF
TRBV27	TRBJ2-3	CASSFGSGKPPTDTQYF
TRBV29-1	TRBJ1-2	CSAEGDYGYTF
TRBV12-3/TRBV12-4	TRBJ2-3	CASSLLDTQYF
TRBV28	TRBJ1-1	CASRVFSGGDTEAFF
TRBV25-1	TRBJ1-4	CASSERRDSEKLFF
TRBV5-1	TRBJ2-1	CASRQDYNYNEQFF
TRBV7-9	TRBJ2-3	CASSSAGEDTQYF
TRBV2	TRBJ1-6	CASRNTGGRESPLHF
TRBV7-9	TRBJ1-2	CASSQTGLYGYTF
TRBV9	TRBJ1-5	CASSVGTDNQPQHF
TRBV19	TRBJ1-1	CASSLGQMNTEAFF
TRBV19	TRBJ2-3	CASSSGLGRVDTQYF
TRBV18	TRBJ2-7	CASSPGAGGQYEQYF
TRBV29-1	TRBJ2-1	CSDRTSYNEQFF
TRBV6-5	TRBJ1-1	CASSYSRVGNTEAFF
TRBV5-5	TRBJ1-1	CASSLYRSSEAFF
TRBV6-2/TRBV6-3	TRBJ2-7	CASSQQQGPSYEQYF
TRBV28	TRBJ2-7	CASRTALTSEQYF
TRBV19	TRBJ2-1	CASSPTSGGYNEQFF
TRBV29-1	TRBJ2-3	CSVVASGGQGVSQYF
TRBV28	TRBJ1-5	CASSFSGGSNQPQHF
TRBV5-6	TRBJ1-4	CASSLGPATNEKLFF
TRBV2	TRBJ1-5	CASKVGAVSNQPQHF
TRBV3-1/TRBV3-2	TRBJ1-5	CASSRQGVEPQHF
TRBV28	TRBJ1-2	CASSTGGDGYTF